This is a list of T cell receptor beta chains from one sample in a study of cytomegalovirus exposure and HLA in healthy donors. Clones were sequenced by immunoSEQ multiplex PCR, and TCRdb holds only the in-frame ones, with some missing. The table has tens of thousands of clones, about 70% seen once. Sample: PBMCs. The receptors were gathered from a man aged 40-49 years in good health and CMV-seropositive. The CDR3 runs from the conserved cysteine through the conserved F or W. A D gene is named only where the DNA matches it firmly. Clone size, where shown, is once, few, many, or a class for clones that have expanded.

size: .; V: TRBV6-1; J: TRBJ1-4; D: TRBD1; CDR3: CASSRQGASEKLFF; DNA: TGTGCCAGCAGTAGACAGGGGGCTAGTGAAAAACTGTTTTTT
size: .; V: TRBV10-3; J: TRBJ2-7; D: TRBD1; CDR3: CAISDSGQGWYEQYF; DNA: TGTGCCATCAGCGACTCAGGACAGGGCTGGTACGAGCAGTACTTC
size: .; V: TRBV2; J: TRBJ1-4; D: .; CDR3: CASMNQATNEKLFF; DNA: TGTGCCAGCATGAACCAGGCAACTAATGAAAAACTGTTTTTT
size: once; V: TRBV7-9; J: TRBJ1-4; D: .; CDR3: CASTQNEKLFF; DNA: TGTGCCAGCACCCAGAATGAAAAACTGTTTTTT
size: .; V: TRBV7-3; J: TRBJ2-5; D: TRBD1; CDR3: CASSLGDRDQETQYF; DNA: TGTGCCAGCAGCTTAGGGGACAGAGACCAAGAGACCCAGTACTTC
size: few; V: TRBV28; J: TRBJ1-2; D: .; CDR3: CASSLQGGYGYTF; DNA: TGTGCCAGCAGTTTACAGGGTGGCTATGGCTACACCTTC
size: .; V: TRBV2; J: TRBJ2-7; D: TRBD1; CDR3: CASSSTGQTYEQYF; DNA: TGTGCCAGCAGTTCGACAGGGCAAACCTACGAGCAGTACTTC
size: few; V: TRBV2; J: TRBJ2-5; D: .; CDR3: CASGQQEETQYF; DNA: TGTGCCAGCGGACAGCAAGAAGAGACCCAGTACTTC
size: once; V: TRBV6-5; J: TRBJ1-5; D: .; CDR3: CASRYLDGDQPQHF; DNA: TGTGCCAGCCGTTACCTTGATGGAGATCAGCCCCAGCATTTT
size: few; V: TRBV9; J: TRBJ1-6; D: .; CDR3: CASSVEMSSPLHF; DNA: TGTGCCAGCAGCGTAGAAATGAGTTCACCCCTCCACTTT
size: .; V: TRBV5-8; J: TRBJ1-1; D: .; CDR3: CASSLRGGWTEAFF; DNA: TGTGCCAGCAGCTTGCGCGGGGGCTGGACTGAAGCTTTCTTT
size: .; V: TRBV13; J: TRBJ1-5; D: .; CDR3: CASSLGGSGQPQHF; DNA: TGTGCCAGCAGCTTAGGGGGATCGGGGCAGCCCCAGCATTTT
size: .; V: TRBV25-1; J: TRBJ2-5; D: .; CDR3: CASSERVRGGLGTQYF; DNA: TGTGCCAGCAGTGAAAGGGTTCGGGGAGGCTTGGGGACCCAGTACTTC
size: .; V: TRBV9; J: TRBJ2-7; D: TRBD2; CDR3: CASSVGALAGYYEQYF; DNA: TGTGCCAGCAGCGTAGGAGCACTAGCGGGATACTACGAGCAGTACTTC
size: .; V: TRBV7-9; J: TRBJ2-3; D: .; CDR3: CASSLAGGSTDTQYF; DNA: TGTGCCAGCAGCTTAGCGGGGGGAAGCACAGATACGCAGTATTTT
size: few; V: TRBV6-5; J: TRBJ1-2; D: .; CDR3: CASRFDRNYGYTF; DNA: TGTGCCAGCAGGTTCGACAGAAACTATGGCTACACCTTC
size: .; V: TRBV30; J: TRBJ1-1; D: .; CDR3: CAWKGESAGTEAFF; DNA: TGTGCCTGGAAAGGGGAAAGCGCGGGGACTGAAGCTTTCTTT
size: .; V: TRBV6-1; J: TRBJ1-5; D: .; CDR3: CASSFSNQPQHF; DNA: TGTGCCAGCTCCTTTAGCAATCAGCCCCAGCATTTT
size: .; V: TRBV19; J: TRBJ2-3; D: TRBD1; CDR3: CASSIRDRGTDTQYF; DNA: TGTGCCAGTAGTATAAGGGACAGGGGGACAGATACGCAGTATTTT
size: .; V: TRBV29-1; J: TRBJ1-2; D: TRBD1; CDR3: CSVGVHPGQKYGYTF; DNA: TGCAGCGTTGGGGTTCACCCGGGACAGAAGTATGGCTACACCTTC
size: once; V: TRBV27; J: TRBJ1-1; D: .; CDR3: CASSRSTGAVTEAFF; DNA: TGTGCCAGCAGTAGATCGACAGGAGCCGTAACTGAAGCTTTCTTT
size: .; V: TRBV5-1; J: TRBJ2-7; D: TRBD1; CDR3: CASSRTGSSYEQYF; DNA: TGCGCCAGCAGCAGGACAGGGAGCTCCTACGAGCAGTACTTC
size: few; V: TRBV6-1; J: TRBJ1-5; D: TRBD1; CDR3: CASLGTGIQPQHF; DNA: TGTGCCAGCCTCGGGACAGGGATTCAGCCCCAGCATTTT
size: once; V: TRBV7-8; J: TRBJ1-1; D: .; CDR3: CASSAQRSGTEAFF; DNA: TGTGCCAGCAGCGCCCAGCGGTCGGGAACTGAAGCTTTCTTT
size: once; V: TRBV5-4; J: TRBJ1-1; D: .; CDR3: CASSSAGPMNTEAFF; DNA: TGTGCCAGCAGCTCTGCGGGTCCCATGAACACTGAAGCTTTCTTT
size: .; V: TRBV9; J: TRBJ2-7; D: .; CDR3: CASSGYVQGTYEQYF; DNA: TGTGCCAGCAGCGGGTACGTACAGGGAACATACGAGCAGTACTTC
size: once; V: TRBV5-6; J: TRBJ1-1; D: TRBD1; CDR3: CASSSDRGMIAFF; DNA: TGTGCCAGCAGTTCTGACAGGGGGATGATTGCTTTCTTT
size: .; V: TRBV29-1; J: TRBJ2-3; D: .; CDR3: CSVAQADTQYF; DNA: TGCAGCGTTGCACAGGCAGATACGCAGTATTTT
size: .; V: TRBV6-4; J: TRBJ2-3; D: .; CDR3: CASSDPGQGTDTQYF; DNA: TGTGCCAGCAGTGACCCAGGACAAGGCACAGATACGCAGTATTTT
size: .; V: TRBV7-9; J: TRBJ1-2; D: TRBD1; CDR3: CASSLPKRPGTGKVGYTF; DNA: TGTGCCAGCAGCTTGCCTAAAAGACCGGGGACAGGCAAGGTTGGCTACACCTTC
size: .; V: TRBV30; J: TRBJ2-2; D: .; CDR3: CAWRKRTTHHTGELFF; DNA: TGTGCCTGGAGGAAAAGAACCACACACCACACCGGGGAGCTGTTTTTT
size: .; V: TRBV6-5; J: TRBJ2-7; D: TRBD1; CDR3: CASSPTGYVFEQYF; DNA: TGTGCCAGCAGTCCGACAGGGTATGTTTTTGAGCAGTACTTC
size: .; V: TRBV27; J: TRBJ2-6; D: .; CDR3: CASRHVLTPRNSGANVLTF; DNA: TGTGCCAGCAGGCACGTCCTCACCCCTAGGAACTCTGGGGCCAACGTCCTGACTTTC
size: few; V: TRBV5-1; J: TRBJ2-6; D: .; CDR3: CASSLTPTGLRANVLTF; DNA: TGCGCCAGCAGCTTGACCCCCACAGGGCTCCGAGCCAACGTCCTGACTTTC
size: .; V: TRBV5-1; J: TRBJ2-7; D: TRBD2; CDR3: CASSTTSGQSSYEQYF; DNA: TGCGCCAGCAGCACAACTAGCGGACAAAGCTCCTACGAGCAGTACTTC
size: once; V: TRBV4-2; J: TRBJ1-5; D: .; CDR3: CASSQDRGGTGQPQHF; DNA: TGTGCCAGCAGCCAAGATAGGGGGGGGACCGGTCAGCCCCAGCATTTT
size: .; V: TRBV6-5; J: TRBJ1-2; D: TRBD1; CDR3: CASSYDGQGYGYTF; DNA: TGTGCCAGCAGTTACGATGGACAGGGCTATGGCTACACCTTC
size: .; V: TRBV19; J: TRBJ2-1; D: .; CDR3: CASSLRPPLRVSYNEQFF; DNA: TGTGCCAGTAGCCTTCGCCCTCCCCTCAGGGTCTCCTACAATGAGCAGTTCTTC
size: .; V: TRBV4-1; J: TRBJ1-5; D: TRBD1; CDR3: CASSQAGTGLNQPQHF; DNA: TGCGCCAGCAGCCAGGCCGGGACAGGCCTCAATCAGCCCCAGCATTTT
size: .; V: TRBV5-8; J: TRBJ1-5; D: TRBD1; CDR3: CASSLWSGGRQPQHF; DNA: TGTGCCAGCAGCTTGTGGTCAGGGGGCCGGCAGCCCCAGCATTTT
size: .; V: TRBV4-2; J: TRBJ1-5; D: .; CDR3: CASSQDVLQGWQPQHF; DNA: TGTGCCAGCAGCCAAGATGTTTTGCAGGGTTGGCAGCCCCAGCATTTT
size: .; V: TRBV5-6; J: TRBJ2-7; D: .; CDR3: CASSFVGGTYEQYF; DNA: TGTGCCAGCAGCTTTGTAGGGGGAACCTACGAGCAGTACTTC
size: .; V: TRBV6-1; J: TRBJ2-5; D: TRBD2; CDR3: CATTSGIYQETQYF; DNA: TGTGCCACCACCAGCGGGATATACCAAGAGACCCAGTACTTC
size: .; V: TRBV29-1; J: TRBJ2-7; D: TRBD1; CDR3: CSVERQGASEQYF; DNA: TGCAGCGTTGAACGGCAGGGGGCCTCAGAGCAGTACTTC
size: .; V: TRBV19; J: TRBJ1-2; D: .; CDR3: CASSRTVYLGYTF; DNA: TGTGCCAGTAGTAGGACAGTTTATTTGGGCTACACCTTC
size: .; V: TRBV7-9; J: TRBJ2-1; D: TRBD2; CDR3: CASSPGGGWDEQFF; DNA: TGTGCCAGCAGCCCCGGGGGGGGCTGGGATGAGCAGTTCTTC
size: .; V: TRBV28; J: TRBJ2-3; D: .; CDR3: CASISLTDHTDTQYF; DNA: TGTGCCAGCATCTCATTGACAGACCACACAGATACGCAGTATTTT
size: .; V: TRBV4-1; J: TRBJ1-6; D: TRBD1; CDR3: CASRLAPGQGISPLHF; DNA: TGCGCCAGCAGACTCGCTCCGGGACAGGGGATTTCACCCCTCCACTTT
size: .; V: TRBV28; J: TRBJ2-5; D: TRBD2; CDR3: CASSRTSLRRLRETQYF; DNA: TGTGCCAGCAGTCGGACTAGTCTGCGTCGGCTACGAGAGACCCAGTACTTC
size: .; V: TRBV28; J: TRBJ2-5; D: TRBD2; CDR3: CALGASGSGETQYF; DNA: TGTGCCCTGGGGGCTAGCGGGAGCGGGGAGACCCAGTACTTC
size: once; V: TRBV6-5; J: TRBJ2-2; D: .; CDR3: CASNSGSPTGELFF; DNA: TGTGCCAGCAACTCGGGGTCCCCTACCGGGGAGCTGTTTTTT
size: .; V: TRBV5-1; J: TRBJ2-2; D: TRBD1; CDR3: CASSPKPGTDTGELFF; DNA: TGCGCCAGCAGCCCCAAACCCGGGACAGACACCGGGGAGCTGTTTTTT
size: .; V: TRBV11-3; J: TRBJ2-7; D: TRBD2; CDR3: CASSGGGRYEQYF; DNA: TGTGCCAGCAGCGGGGGAGGGCGGTACGAGCAGTACTTC
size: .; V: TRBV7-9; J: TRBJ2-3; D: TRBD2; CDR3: CASSLTSGGGTDTQYF; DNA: TGTGCCAGCAGCCTCACTAGCGGGGGGGGCACAGATACGCAGTATTTT
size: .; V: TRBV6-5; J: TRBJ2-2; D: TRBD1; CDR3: CASRRQGVDTGELFF; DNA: TGTGCCAGCAGAAGACAGGGGGTTGACACCGGGGAGCTGTTTTTT
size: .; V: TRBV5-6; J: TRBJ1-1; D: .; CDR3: CASSLRGSYGMNTEAFF; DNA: TGTGCCAGCAGCTTGAGGGGCAGCTATGGAATGAACACTGAAGCTTTCTTT
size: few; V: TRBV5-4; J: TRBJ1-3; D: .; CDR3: CASSLTGPPGNTIYF; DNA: TGTGCCAGCAGCCTCACAGGGCCTCCTGGAAACACCATATATTTT
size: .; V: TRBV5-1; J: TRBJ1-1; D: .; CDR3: CASSPRGSEAFF; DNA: TGCGCCAGCAGCCCAAGGGGCTCTGAAGCTTTCTTT
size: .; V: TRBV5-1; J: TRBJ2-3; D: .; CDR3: CASSLVAPGTDTQYF; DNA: TGCGCCAGCAGCTTGGTGGCCCCCGGCACAGATACGCAGTATTTT